This is a list of T cell receptor beta chains from one sample in a study of OX40 agonist ivuxolimab in advanced cancers. Libraries were prepared by immunoSEQ multiplex PCR; TCRdb keeps only in-frame clonotypes and omits some of them. Here the sample spans some 85,000 clones, 75% to 95% being singletons. Sequenced material: CD4+ or CD8+ T cells sorted from blood, taken in a trial of the OX40 agonist ivuxolimab. The receptors were sampled from an adult with an advanced solid tumor such as melanoma, head and neck, liver or kidney cancer. Both conserved end residues are part of each CDR3.

V	J	CDR3
TRBV28	TRBJ1-2	CASSPIDSYGYTF
TRBV4-1	TRBJ2-1	CASSQDLAGVGANEQFF
TRBV18	TRBJ2-7	CASSPSTGKGYEQYF
TRBV11-2	TRBJ2-1	CASSTLTNEQFF
TRBV5-1	TRBJ2-2	CASSYLAANTGELFF
TRBV2	TRBJ1-3	CASSSLNTIYF
TRBV19	TRBJ2-1	CASTPSPTSGTYNEQFF
TRBV7-2	TRBJ2-7	CASSPWVLWEQYF
TRBV19	TRBJ2-5	CASSIRVKPDQETQYF
TRBV11-1	TRBJ2-5	CASSLSGQAETQYF
TRBV7-9	TRBJ2-6	CASRRRGSGANVLTF
TRBV5-1	TRBJ2-3	CASSKREPADTQYF
TRBV28	TRBJ2-7	CASSLLTRRSYEQYF
TRBV28	TRBJ2-7	CASSLMSGLSYEQYF
TRBV18	TRBJ2-7	CASSPRDGRVYEQYF
TRBV28	TRBJ2-2	CASSFQRGAGELFF
TRBV28	TRBJ1-2	CASRDLGGYTF
TRBV5-4	TRBJ1-4	CASSSSGQGDEKLFF
TRBV28	TRBJ2-2	CASSGTGVKELFF
TRBV18	TRBJ2-7	CASSTGLLYEQYF
TRBV7-3	TRBJ1-1	CASSPTGSTEAFF
TRBV5-1	TRBJ2-3	CASSRLAGVTDTQYF
TRBV10-3	TRBJ2-1	CAISGTEPYNEQFF
TRBV5-4	TRBJ2-1	CASSLDGYNEQFF
TRBV9	TRBJ2-7	CASSVEGIENRGRWEYEQYF
TRBV7-2	TRBJ1-1	CASSLGGLGLSTEAFF
TRBV6-1	TRBJ1-1	CATALLSNTEAFF
TRBV4-3	TRBJ2-3	CASSQDGRRTDTQYF
TRBV7-2	TRBJ1-2	CASSSQGAIDYTF
TRBV19	TRBJ1-1	CASSPDSAFREAFF
TRBV4-2	TRBJ1-2	CASSLDRGRDYGYTF
TRBV7-9	TRBJ1-3	CASGRVTGNTIYF
TRBV5-4	.	CASSQQGSSYEQYF
TRBV6-5	TRBJ2-7	CASRETGPYEQYF
TRBV30	TRBJ1-5	CAWSPGGGNQPQHF
TRBV7-9	TRBJ1-2	CASSLTGQGNYGYTF
TRBV19	TRBJ2-1	CASSIEGTSLSSYNEQFF
TRBV30	TRBJ2-3	CAWSRILDTQYF
TRBV9	TRBJ2-1	CASSVSLETSNEQFF
TRBV20-1	TRBJ2-5	CSADHETQYF
TRBV13	TRBJ1-4	CASSSRYRANEKLFF
TRBV28	TRBJ1-2	CASSLLYTEAAGGYTF
TRBV4-3	TRBJ2-1	CASSHPRVAPEQFF
TRBV5-1	TRBJ1-1	CASSPIWGRTAEAFF
TRBV27	TRBJ1-1	CATLPGRFGTEAFF
TRBV28	TRBJ1-3	CASRGFGNTIYF
TRBV28	TRBJ2-7	CASSSFLVPRSYEQYF
TRBV7-6	TRBJ1-3	CASGARARAGEGNTIYF
TRBV5-4	TRBJ2-2	CASSPGFLGAANTGELFF
TRBV2	TRBJ1-6	CASTKVRGRSSYNSPLHF